This TCR beta chain emerged from a study of T cells after somatic rescue of genetic block. Trimming removed 4 bases from V and 5 bases from J; junction bases left unmatched: 4. The germline CDR1 and CDR2 sequences are SGHNT and YYREEE (reference sequence). The CDR3 loop spans 14 amino acids. Sequenced by immunoSEQ multiplex PCR; TCRdb stores in-frame clones only, minus some. The sample has 7,500 to 9,500 clones, around 85% seen once; the top ten hold 25%. This TCR was recovered from a boy aged 5-17 years. The chain recombines TRBV5-4 with TRBJ2-2; 8 bases fit TRBD2. The sample consisted of peripheral blood mononuclear cells (PBMCs). CDR3 protein: CASSDSGATGELFF. CDR3 DNA sequence: TGTGCCAGCAGCGATAGCGGGGCGACCGGGGAGCTGTTTTTT.